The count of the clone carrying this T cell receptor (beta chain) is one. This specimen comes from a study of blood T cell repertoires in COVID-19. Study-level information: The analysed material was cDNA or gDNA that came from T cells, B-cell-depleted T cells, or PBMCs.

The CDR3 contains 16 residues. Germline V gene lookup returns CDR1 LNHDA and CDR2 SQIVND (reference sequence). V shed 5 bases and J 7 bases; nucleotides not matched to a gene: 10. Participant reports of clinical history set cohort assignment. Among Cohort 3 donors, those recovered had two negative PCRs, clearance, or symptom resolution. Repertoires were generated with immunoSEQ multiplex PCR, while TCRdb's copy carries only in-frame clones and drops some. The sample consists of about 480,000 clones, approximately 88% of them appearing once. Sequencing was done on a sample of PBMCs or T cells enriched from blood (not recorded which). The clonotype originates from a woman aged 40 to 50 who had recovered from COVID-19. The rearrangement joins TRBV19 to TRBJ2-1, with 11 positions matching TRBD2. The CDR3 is CASSVLSGRAGNEQFF. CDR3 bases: TGTGCCAGTAGTGTCCTTAGCGGGAGGGCGGGTAATGAGCAGTTCTTC. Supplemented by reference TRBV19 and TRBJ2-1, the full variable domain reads DGGITQSPKYLFRKEGQNVTLSCEQNLNHDAMYWYRQDPGQGLRLIYYSQIVNDFQKGDIAEGYSVSREKKESFPLTVTSAQKNPTAFYLCASSVLSGRAGNEQFFGPGTRLTVL.